These T cell receptor beta chains were read from a single sample in a study of cytotoxic CD8 clonotypes in ibrutinib-treated CLL. Clones were sequenced by immunoSEQ multiplex PCR, and TCRdb holds only the in-frame ones, with some missing. The sample has over 200,000 clones; 79% are singletons. Source: PBMCs, taken after 12 months of ibrutinib treatment. These receptor sequences come from a human donor with chronic lymphocytic leukemia. The conserved cysteine and the conserved F or W are not part of the CDR3 here.

CDR3	V	length	J
ASGPGTALTEAF	TRBV6-5	12	TRBJ1-1
ASSGPRGLVNEQF	TRBV5-6	13	TRBJ2-1
ASSEGRRLNTEAF	TRBV6-1	13	TRBJ1-1
ASSQGYSGLVYEQY	TRBV4-1	14	TRBJ2-7
ASPTPADRPTTDTQY	TRBV21-1	15	TRBJ2-3
ASSPNGVIGPQH	TRBV7-9	12	TRBJ1-5
ASSVAGGNTEAF	TRBV9	12	TRBJ1-1
ASSPRTPMSGELF	TRBV18	13	TRBJ2-2
ASSISVGGNEKLF	TRBV7-6	13	TRBJ1-4
ASSDSDRGGYT	TRBV6-4	11	TRBJ1-2
ASSSSRAPYEQY	TRBV6-1	12	TRBJ2-7
ASSVDSAKGNIQY	TRBV9	13	TRBJ2-4
SLLLGHSYNEQF	TRBV29-1	12	TRBJ2-1
AWSVQRTANTGELF	TRBV30	14	TRBJ2-2
AWSVPGGQGFWEQY	TRBV30	14	TRBJ2-7
AISGTDTQNTEAF	TRBV10-3	13	TRBJ1-1